The table lists the clone carrying this T cell receptor beta chain with a few counts. Its specificity is not known. The time point here: patch test 1, 2 weeks after DPC sensitization. Treatment of the sample: therapeutic diphenylcyclopropenone sensitization with weekly scalp DPC. The study's library attached unique molecular identifiers to single cDNA molecules. TCRdb reprocessed the RACE reads with MiXCR, giving one entry per CDR3 protein. The repertoire holds 300,000 to 400,000 distinct CDR3 sequences, with around 7% as singletons. The data originate from a study of human T cells and chemical hapten exposure. In the study overall: There were weekly diphenylcyclopropenone doses to the scalp for patients throughout the roughly 22-week study.

Study outcomes and limitations: Once DPC sensitization occurred, TCRs above 1 in 1000 frequency showed no change. Compared with pre-sensitization or healthy control sets, expanded TCRs clustered more.

With 4 bases removed from V and 6 bases from J, the gap between germline ends came to 17 bases. The CDR3 sequence is 14 residues long. Germline loops: CDR1 SGHNT, CDR2 YYREEE (reference sequence). This receptor was identified in a woman aged 18-29 years with alopecia areata. Some clones in this sample may be carry-over from other donors' samples. The specimen was whole blood, collected in connection with sensitization to the hapten diphenylcyclopropenone (DPC). V and J are TRBV5-4 and TRBJ2-7; no firm D call. This chain's CDR3 is CASSHGPDQREQYF. The CDR3 coding sequence is TGTGCCAGCAGCCATGGACCTGATCAACGCGAGCAGTACTTC.